What follows are 18 T cell receptor beta chains derived from one specimen sequenced in a study of Ad26.COV2.S vaccination and SARS-CoV-2 variants. Indicated treatment: some 19 received Ad26.COV2.S at low or high dose, single or two shots; 5 received placebo; per-sample allocation not given. On day 63 after the first injection, vaccine and placebo recipients gave samples. TCRdb's copy holds only in-frame clones and misses some; the assay was immunoSEQ multiplex PCR. The data contain roughly 700,000 clones, roughly 90% of them singletons. The material sequenced was peripheral blood, taken in a trial of Ad26.COV2.S vaccine versus placebo. The receptors stem from a person aged 18 to 65 who received the Ad26.COV2.S COVID-19 vaccine or a placebo.

The genes are TRBV7-2 and TRBJ2-5; D is unresolved. V lost 2 bases, J lost 1 base, and 5 bases lay in between. The CDR3 runs to 13 residues. From germline, CDR1 is SGHTA and CDR2 FQGNSA. CDR3 amino acids: CASSLYSQETQYF. The CDR3 DNA is TGTGCCAGCAGCTTATACAGCCAAGAGACCCAGTACTTC.

This chain joins TRBV6-2 or TRBV6-3 and TRBJ2-5; possibly TRBD2 for D (6 bases). The CDR3 has 14 amino acids. Germline CDR1 MNHEY, CDR2 SVGEGT. V was pared by 3 bases and J by 9 bases, with 17 bases between. The CDR3 sequence: CASSYSWGEGAQYF. CDR3 in DNA: TGTGCCAGCAGTTATAGTTGGGGGGAAGGGGCCCAGTACTTC.

This rearrangement joins TRBV5-5 to TRBJ1-2, with a weak D call TRBD1 (5 bases). This CDR3 has 14 amino acids. Germline V lookup: CDR1 SGHKS, CDR2 YYEKEE (reference sequence). V lost 3 bases, J lost 5 bases, and 14 bases lay in between. For the CDR3, the DNA is TGTGCCAGCAGCTGGACGGGGGTAGAATATGGCTACACCTTC. Protein: CASSWTGVEYGYTF.

The chain is built from TRBV5-6 and TRBJ2-5, with D possibly called TRBD1 or TRBD2 (7 bases each). Germline V gene sequence: CDR1 SGHDT, CDR2 YYEEEE. V lost 2 bases to trimming and J lost 4 bases, with 15 bases between them. The CDR3 runs 15 residues. The CDR3 DNA reads as TGTGCCAGCAGCTTACCAGGGGGGAGGGCAGAGACCCAGTACTTC. Translated, it gives CASSLPGGRAETQYF. Combining the CDR3 with reference TRBV5-6 and TRBJ2-5 gives the whole variable domain DAGVTQSPTHLIKTRGQQVTLRCSPKSGHDTVSWYQQALGQGPQFIFQYYEEEERQRGNFPDRFSGHQFPNYSSELNVNALLLGDSALYLCASSLPGGRAETQYFGPGTRLLVL.

Comments on this clone: This same CDR3 is encoded by further DNA sequences in the sample. The gene calls are TRBV19 and TRBJ1-4, with D maybe TRBD1 (5 bases). V was shortened by 6 bases and J by 0 bases, with 8 bases between the two germline ends. This CDR3 has 14 amino acids. Germline CDR1 reads LNHDA; CDR2 reads SQIVND (reference sequence). DNA for the CDR3: TGTGCCAGTAGCGGGACCGCAACTAATGAAAAACTGTTTTTT. This translates into CASSGTATNEKLFF.

The CDR3 DNA follows: TGCAGCGTTGAGTGGATACTAGCGGGAGCGTCCTACGAGCAGTACTTC. Amino acid sequence: CSVEWILAGASYEQYF. The chain is built from TRBV29-1 and TRBJ2-7, with 11 bases matching TRBD2. Trimming cost V 3 bases and J 1 base; bases outside gene matches: 8. There are 16 residues in the CDR3. CDR1 SQVTM and CDR2 ANQGSEA come from the germline V gene.

The chain combines TRBV27 with TRBJ2-1, with D possibly TRBD2 on 5 matching bases. Germline V gives CDR1 MNHEY, CDR2 SMNVEV (reference sequence). This CDR3 is built from 13 residues. V was cut by 5 bases and J by 5 bases, with 10 bases left in between. CDR3 sequence reads: CASSQWRDNEQFF. Here the CDR3 DNA reads TGTGCCAGCAGTCAATGGCGGGACAATGAGCAGTTCTTC.

The rearrangement joins TRBV3-1 (or the pseudogene TRBV3-2) to TRBJ2-7; maybe TRBD1 (6 bases). Germline CDR1 is LGHDT and CDR2 is YNNKEL (reference sequence). The V gene lost 4 bases and the J gene lost 2 bases, with 12 bases spanning the gap. This CDR3 is built from 14 residues. The CDR3 sequence: CASSPSGTPYEQYF. Here the CDR3 DNA reads TGTGCCAGCAGCCCATCGGGGACACCCTACGAGCAGTACTTC.

The genes are TRBV10-1 and TRBJ1-2; D remains ambiguous. The ends were cut back, 4 bases at V and 7 bases at J, with 13 bases in the middle. The CDR3 extends over 13 amino acids. Germline V gene data show CDR1 as WNHNN and CDR2 as SYGVQD (reference sequence). The CDR3 DNA reads as TGCGCCAGCAGTGCTACAGACGGTCCTGGCTACACCTTC. This codes for CASSATDGPGYTF.

J is TRBJ2-7 and V is TRBV3-1 (or the pseudogene TRBV3-2); TRBD2 matches at 7 bases. Trimming at V came to 2 bases and at J to 2 bases, leaving 3 bases not matched to a gene. The germline V gene has CDR1 LGHDT and CDR2 YNNKEL (reference sequence). This CDR3 is 14 amino acids long. The CDR3 DNA follows: TGTGCCAGCAGCCAATGGGGGGGACCCTACGAGCAGTACTTC. Residues: CASSQWGGPYEQYF.

This clone turned up a few times. The V gene is TRBV6-1, the J gene TRBJ2-5, with TRBD1 matching over 9 bases. Trimming cost V 3 bases and J 2 bases; bases outside gene matches: 10. The CDR3 consists of 17 residues. Germline assignment: CDR1 MNHNS and CDR2 SASEGT. The CDR3 nucleotides read TGTGCCAGCAGTGATCCCGGGACAGGGCGAGCACAAGAGACCCAGTACTTC. Encoded protein: CASSDPGTGRAQETQYF.

CDR3 protein: CATATVGRFYEQYF. The CDR3 coding sequence is TGTGCCACGGCGACAGTGGGACGTTTCTACGAGCAGTACTTC. The rearrangement links TRBV6-5 to TRBJ2-7; D tentatively fits TRBD1 or TRBD2 (5 bases each). The germline V gene encodes CDR1 MNHEY and CDR2 SVGAGI. This CDR3 region has 14 residues. V lost 10 bases and J lost 3, with 19 bases in between.

A single count supports this clone. V gene TRBV7-6 combines with J gene TRBJ2-5; D not resolved. With 4 bases removed from V and 1 base from J, the gap between germline ends came to 10 bases. CDR3 length equals 14 residues. From germline, CDR1 is SGHVS and CDR2 FNYEAQ. In DNA, the CDR3 is TGTGCCAGCAGCTCCTTCACAAGCCAAGAGACCCAGTACTTC. Its translation is CASSSFTSQETQYF.

The chain combines TRBV7-8 with TRBJ1-2, with D possibly being TRBD1 (5 bases). The V gene's germline CDR1 is SGHVS and CDR2 FQNEAQ. This CDR3 spans 15 amino acids. Trimming cost V 0 bases and J 4 bases, with 12 bases left between them. DNA for the CDR3: TGTGCCAGCAGCTTAGCGCCCGCCAGGGCCTATGGCTACACCTTC. It encodes CASSLAPARAYGYTF.

The chain is built from TRBV6-5 and TRBJ1-1, with D unresolved. Trimming removed 2 bases at V and 1 base at J, with 8 bases between. This CDR3 comprises 14 residues. Looked up from germline, CDR1 is MNHEY and CDR2 is SVGAGI. CDR3 DNA sequence: TGTGCCAGCAGTTACGCGGAGGGGAACACTGAAGCTTTCTTT. Amino acids: CASSYAEGNTEAFF.

The gene calls are TRBV7-8 and TRBJ1-1; a weak D match, TRBD1 (6 bases). Germline V gives CDR1 SGHVS, CDR2 FQNEAQ. There are 16 residues in the CDR3. The V and J ends lost 5 bases and 7 bases respectively, with 23 bases between them. CDR3 sequence (DNA): TGTGCCAGCAGCCCCAGGAGTGGTTGGGGGCTAGTTGAAGCTTTCTTT. Its protein product is CASSPRSGWGLVEAFF.

V is TRBV6-1 and J is TRBJ1-5; D remains unclear. The CDR3 spans 15 residues. V lost 3 bases and J 0 bases, leaving 9 bases between the germline ends. The germline gives CDR1 MNHNS, CDR2 SASEGT. The CDR3 nucleotides read TGTGCCAGCAGTGATGGGCGGAATAGCAATCAGCCCCAGCATTTT. This encodes CASSDGRNSNQPQHF.

The chain is built from TRBV6-2 or TRBV6-3 and TRBJ2-3; TRBD2 aligns across 8 bases. Germline V gene lookup returns CDR1 MNHEY and CDR2 SVGEGT. V dropped 6 bases and J dropped 4; count of bases not matched to a gene: 3. CDR3 length: 13 residues. This CDR3 is CASSDGGADTQYF. DNA of the CDR3: TGTGCCAGCAGCGACGGGGGGGCAGATACGCAGTATTTT.